These 30 T cell receptor beta chains were sequenced from one sample in a study of T cells after yellow fever vaccination. TCRdb re-called the 5' RACE reads through MiXCR, storing one row per CDR3 protein. The table has 400,000 or so distinct CDR3 sequences, around 19% seen once; the top ten hold roughly a sixth. Source: PBMCs, taken before the yellow fever booster vaccination. The source is a man aged 18 to 30 who received the YFV17D yellow fever vaccine.

The table lists this clonotype with many counts. This rearrangement joins TRBV15 to TRBJ2-7; D is ambiguous. There are 15 residues in the CDR3. Germline CDR1 is LNHNV and CDR2 is YYDKDF (reference sequence). Trimming cost V 1 base and J 6 bases, with 16 bases left between them. In DNA, the CDR3 is TGTGCCACCAGCAGAGCAAGGCCCCCCGTGGGCGAGCAGTACGTC. Translation: CATSRARPPVGEQYV.

This clonotype was counted only a few times. The chain uses TRBV5-1 and TRBJ2-2; D remains unclear. The CDR3 contains 15 residues. Trimming took off 4 bases at V and 5 bases at J, with 15 bases between the two ends. Germline V gene lookup returns CDR1 SGHRS and CDR2 YFSETQ. This CDR3 is CASSPNTRITGELFF. CDR3 nucleotide sequence: TGCGCCAGCAGCCCGAATACGAGGATTACCGGGGAGCTGTTTTTT.

This clonotype was counted between two and nine times. The chain has TRBV12-3 or TRBV12-4 and TRBJ2-6, with TRBD1 as a possible D gene (6 bases). Trimming left V 5 bases short and J 4 bases short, with 12 bases between. The CDR3 has 15 residues. CDR3 loop: CASSIQGYGANVLTF. The CDR3 nucleotides are TGTGCCAGCAGTATCCAGGGGTACGGGGCCAACGTCCTGACTTTC.

In this sample, this clonotype turned up many times. The V gene is TRBV7-3, the J gene TRBJ2-2, with TRBD1 identical over 7 bases. CDR1 SGHTA and CDR2 FQGTGA come from the germline V gene. CDR3 length equals 13 residues. The ends lost 6 bases at V and 6 bases at J; junction bases unmatched: 4. The CDR3 loop is CASRDTGAGELFF. CDR3 in DNA: TGTGCCAGCAGAGATACAGGGGCCGGGGAGCTGTTTTTT.

This clonotype came up a few times. This chain uses TRBV20-1 with TRBJ2-4; D uncertain. V shed 6 bases and J shed 7 bases, with 16 bases lying between them. Germline lookup yields CDR1 DFQATT and CDR2 SNEGSKA (reference sequence). The CDR3 loop spans 13 amino acids. The CDR3, as DNA: TGCAGTGCGCTTACTCCCGAACGGAACATTCAGTACTTC. It is translated as CSALTPERNIQYF.

This clonotype has only a few counts. The rearrangement joins TRBV27 to TRBJ2-1; unclear D gene. The CDR3 is 14 amino acids. Germline CDR1 and CDR2: MNHEY and SMNVEV (reference sequence). V gave up 0 bases and J gave up 4 bases, with 7 bases separating them. The CDR3 here is CASSLSFEYNEQFF. The CDR3 nucleotides read TGTGCCAGCAGTTTATCTTTTGAGTACAATGAGCAGTTCTTC.

This clonotype was recorded at least ten times. V and J are TRBV6-2 or TRBV6-3 and TRBJ1-1; D is uncertain. V lost 7 bases to trimming and J lost 6 bases, with 18 bases between them. The germline CDR1 and CDR2 sequences are MNHEY and SVGEGT. The CDR3 spans 14 residues. The CDR3 DNA reads as TGTGCCAGCACTTCGGGCCGCGAATGGGCTGAAGCTTTCTTT. This codes for CASTSGREWAEAFF.

The chain has TRBV6-6 and TRBJ2-1; TRBD2 aligns across 11 bases. The V and J ends lost 8 bases and 8 bases, in that order; junction bases with no gene match: 5. CDR3 length: 13 amino acids. The germline V gene has CDR1 MNHNY and CDR2 SVGAGI (reference sequence). CDR3 nucleotides: TGTGCCAGCGTCTTAGCGGGGGGGCATGAGCAGTTCTTC. Residues: CASVLAGGHEQFF.

V usage is TRBV20-1 and J usage is TRBJ2-3; perhaps TRBD1 as D (5 bases). Deletions cut 2 bases from V and 5 bases from J, with 17 bases between. CDR1 DFQATT and CDR2 SNEGSKA come from the germline V gene (reference sequence). This CDR3 region has 15 residues. In DNA, the CDR3 is TGCAGTGCTAGACCCCTAGGGGTAGGAGAAGATACGCAGTATTTT. Its protein is CSARPLGVGEDTQYF.

In its sample, this clonotype was seen a few times. The rearrangement uses TRBV7-3 and TRBJ1-1, with a tentative D call TRBD1 (6 bases). Trimming took 4 bases from V and 5 from J, leaving 14 bases between them. CDR3 length: 14 amino acids. In germline, CDR1 is SGHTA, CDR2 FQGTGA. CDR3 DNA: TGTGCCAGCAGCTCGCAGGGGCGCGGGACTGAAGCTTTCTTT. Its protein product is CASSSQGRGTEAFF.

This clonotype was recorded many times. The V gene is TRBV7-2, the J gene TRBJ2-5; a weak D match, TRBD1 (5 bases). V lost 6 bases, J lost 5 bases, and 10 bases lay in between. CDR3 size: 12 residues. From germline, CDR1 is SGHTA and CDR2 FQGNSA. Here the CDR3 DNA reads TGTGCCAGCAGGGGAAGGGGTGAGACCCAGTACTTC. Protein: CASRGRGETQYF.

This clonotype was detected a few times. CDR3 loop: CASTSNMGNTGELFF. DNA for the CDR3: TGTGCCAGCACCTCGAATATGGGGAACACCGGGGAGCTGTTTTTT. The chain uses TRBV7-2 and TRBJ2-2; D gene unclear. Trimming shortened V by 7 bases and J by 1 base, and 13 bases separated the two germline ends. CDR1 and CDR2 from the germline V gene are SGHTA and FQGNSA. CDR3 length: 15 residues.

Only a few counts were recorded for this clonotype. The gene calls are TRBV7-9 and TRBJ2-6, with 9 nucleotides matching TRBD2. The ends lost 4 bases at V and 1 base at J; junction bases unmatched: 17. CDR1 is SEHNR and CDR2 is FQNEAQ in the germline V gene (reference sequence). The length of the CDR3 is 21 residues. This CDR3 reads CASSSILPPREGTSGANVLTF. The DNA of the CDR3 is TGTGCCAGCAGCTCCATCCTCCCTCCGCGGGAGGGGACGTCTGGGGCCAACGTCCTGACTTTC.

V is TRBV7-2 and J is TRBJ1-3, with 8 bases identical to TRBD1. CDR3 length: 13 residues. With 5 bases clipped from V and 4 bases from J, the junction kept 1 base outside the gene matches. CDR1 and CDR2 from the germline V gene are SGHTA and FQGNSA. The CDR3 loop is CASSRTGGNTIYF. The CDR3, as DNA: TGTGCCAGCAGCCGGACAGGGGGAAACACCATATATTTT.

This clonotype has a handful of counts. The chain combines TRBV7-8 with TRBJ1-1; D not certain. V gave up 3 bases and J gave up 4 bases, with 9 bases separating them. Germline V CDR1 and CDR2: SGHVS, FQNEAQ. CDR3 length: 13 amino acids. CDR3 sequence reads: CASSFGRATEAFF. The CDR3 region has the DNA TGTGCCAGCAGCTTCGGTAGGGCCACTGAAGCTTTCTTT.

In its sample, this clonotype was seen a few times. The V and J genes are TRBV6-2 or TRBV6-3 and TRBJ2-4, with 13 nucleotides matching TRBD2. The CDR3 has 19 amino acids. The J segment lost 5 bases and the V segment lost 5 bases, leaving 15 bases of the junction unmatched. Germline V gene sequence: CDR1 MNHEY, CDR2 SVGEGT. CDR3 sequence (DNA): TGTGCCAGCAGTAAGCTCCGGGGACTAGCGGGATTCGTAGAAAACATTCAGTACTTC. Translation gives CASSKLRGLAGFVENIQYF.

The rearrangement links TRBV9 to TRBJ1-4; D gene unclear. CDR1 SGDLS and CDR2 YYNGEE come from the germline V gene. The CDR3 has 13 amino acids. Trimming shortened V by 0 bases and J by 8 bases, and 8 bases separated the two germline ends. The CDR3 DNA reads TGTGCCAGCAGCGTAGACGGGAACGAAAAACTGTTTTTT. Translation: CASSVDGNEKLFF. The entire variable domain, with the rest obtained from reference TRBV9 and TRBJ1-4, is as follows: DSGVTQTPKHLITATGQRVTLRCSPRSGDLSVYWYQQSLDQGLQFLIQYYNGEERAKGNILERFSAQQFPDLHSELNLSSLELGDSALYFCASSVDGNEKLFFGSGTQLSVL.

To note about this clonotype: This may arise from a read error, as a much more abundant clone is one base away. This chain uses TRBV4-3 with TRBJ2-3; 8 bases align to TRBD2. Unmatched junction bases numbered 3, after V lost 0 bases and J lost 1 base. This CDR3 has 16 residues. The germline gives CDR1 LGHNA, CDR2 YSLEER. The CDR3 bases are TGCGCCAGCAGCCAAGATGCAGCGGGGGGCACAGATACGCAGTATTTT. This translates into CASSQDAAGGTDTQYF.

This clonotype came up a few times. The rearrangement links TRBV5-1 to TRBJ2-5, with D tentatively TRBD2 (5 bases). Per germline, CDR1 SGHRS and CDR2 YFSETQ. The CDR3 has 14 amino acids. V lost 10 bases and J lost 2, with 18 bases in between. This CDR3 is CAGRENPDQETQYF. CDR3 nucleotides: TGCGCCGGAAGGGAGAACCCTGATCAAGAGACCCAGTACTTC.

The sample holds a few counts of this clonotype. The chain joins TRBV6-5 to TRBJ2-4; TRBD1 aligns across 7 bases. CDR3 length: 14 residues. The germline V gene encodes CDR1 MNHEY and CDR2 SVGAGI. The junction had 1 base not matched to a gene; V was cut back by 4 bases and J by 1 base. Written as DNA, the CDR3 is TGTGCCAGCAGTTTGGACAGGGCCAAAAACATTCAGTACTTC. It encodes CASSLDRAKNIQYF.

This clonotype appeared a few times. The chain carries TRBV29-1 and TRBJ1-1; D is undetermined. Germline CDR1 SQVTM, CDR2 ANQGSEA. Trimming left V 3 bases short and J 4 bases short, with 18 bases between. This CDR3 contains 15 residues. CDR3: CSVEVRPVSPTEAFF. DNA of the CDR3: TGCAGCGTTGAGGTCCGGCCTGTAAGTCCCACTGAAGCTTTCTTT.

This clonotype has a count of ten or more. Its ends do not fully match the called genes, so a read error is possible. This sequence joins TRBV12-3 or TRBV12-4 and TRBJ1-1; D is ambiguous. This CDR3 has 15 residues. The CDR3 is CATSRRVGGNTEAFF. The CDR3 region has the DNA TGTGCCACCAGTCGAAGAGTGGGAGGGAACACTGAAGCTTTCTTT.

This clonotype was observed a handful of times. The V gene is TRBV6-1, the J gene TRBJ2-1; 9 bases fit TRBD2. There are 18 residues in the CDR3. J gave up 2 bases and V 1 base, and 9 bases lay outside the gene matches. Germline assignment: CDR1 MNHNS and CDR2 SASEGT. The CDR3 coding sequence is TGTGCCAGCAGTGAAGAGGGGTCGAGGACTAGCGCCTACAATGAGCAGTTCTTC. Translation gives CASSEEGSRTSAYNEQFF.

The chain uses TRBV7-6 and TRBJ1-2, with no clear D. V lost 5 bases and J lost 0, with 16 bases in between. CDR1 and CDR2 (germline): SGHVS, FNYEAQ. There are 16 residues in the CDR3. The CDR3 bases are TGTGCCAGCAGCCCGAGAAGGGCGGGAGCTAACTATGGCTACACCTTC. Protein: CASSPRRAGANYGYTF.

J is TRBJ1-5 and V is TRBV6-6, with unresolved D. This CDR3 is built from 12 residues. Deletions cut 2 bases from V and 8 bases from J, with 7 bases between. Germline assignment: CDR1 MNHNY and CDR2 SVGAGI (reference sequence). In DNA, the CDR3 is TGTGCCAGCAGTTACCTGTCGGAGCCCCAGCATTTT. Its protein product is CASSYLSEPQHF.

This clonotype has a handful of counts. The V gene is TRBV7-2, the J gene TRBJ2-1, with 10 bases matching TRBD2. The CDR3 runs to 14 residues. Germline assignment: CDR1 SGHTA and CDR2 FQGNSA. Trimming removed 4 bases from V and 8 bases from J; junction bases left unmatched: 5. CDR3 protein: CASSSTAGGYEQFF. CDR3 DNA sequence: TGTGCCAGCAGCTCAACAGCGGGGGGGTATGAGCAGTTCTTC.

This clonotype came up many times. The chain joins TRBV5-1 to TRBJ1-3; a possible D gene is TRBD1 (5 bases). Germline-derived CDR1 and CDR2 are SGHRS and YFSETQ. This CDR3 has 17 residues. Trimming removed 3 bases at V and 0 bases at J, with 16 bases between. CDR3 sequence reads: CASSWGGRPDSGNTIYF. The CDR3 coding sequence is TGCGCCAGCAGCTGGGGGGGTAGACCTGACTCTGGAAACACCATATATTTT.

This chain uses TRBV15 with TRBJ2-1; D could derive from TRBD1 or TRBD2 (6 bases each). Trimming stripped 3 bases from V and 8 bases from J, with 11 bases between. This CDR3 has 13 amino acids. The V gene's germline CDR1 is LNHNV and CDR2 YYDKDF (reference sequence). CDR3 sequence: CATSSWGADEQFF. Here the CDR3 DNA reads TGTGCCACCAGCAGCTGGGGGGCAGATGAGCAGTTCTTC.

This clonotype was counted a few times. The V gene is TRBV6-2 or TRBV6-3, the J gene TRBJ1-2; a possible D gene is TRBD1 (5 bases). The CDR3 is 14 residues long. CDR1 MNHEY and CDR2 SVGEGT come from the germline V gene. Trimming pared 6 bases from V and 0 bases from J, leaving 11 bases between. CDR3 DNA sequence: TGTGCCAGCAGCCGGGGACCAGCTAACTATGGCTACACCTTC. It codes for CASSRGPANYGYTF.

The chain recombines TRBV4-1 with TRBJ1-5; tentatively, D is TRBD1 (5 bases). This CDR3 has 17 amino acids. Germline values: CDR1 MGHRA, CDR2 YSYEKL. V lost 1 base to trimming and J lost 4 bases, with 17 bases between them. CDR3 DNA sequence: TGCGCCAGCAGCCAAGTTTATGTGGGGCAAAGGAATCAGCCCCAGCATTTT. Translating it yields CASSQVYVGQRNQPQHF.